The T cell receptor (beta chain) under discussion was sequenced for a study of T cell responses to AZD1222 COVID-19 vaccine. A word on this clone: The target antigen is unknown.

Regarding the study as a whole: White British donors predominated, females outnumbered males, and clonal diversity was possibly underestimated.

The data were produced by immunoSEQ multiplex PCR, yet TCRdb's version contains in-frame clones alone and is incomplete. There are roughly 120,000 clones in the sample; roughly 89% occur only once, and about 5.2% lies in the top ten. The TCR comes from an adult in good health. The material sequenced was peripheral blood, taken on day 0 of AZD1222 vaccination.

The CDR3 DNA is TGTGCCAGCAGTTTATATCCAGGGGTATTCGGCTACACCTTC. Translating it yields CASSLYPGVFGYTF. V is TRBV27 and J is TRBJ1-2; TRBD1 is a possible D gene (6 bases). Per the germline V gene, CDR1 is MNHEY and CDR2 is SMNVEV (reference sequence). The ends were cut back, 1 base at V and 8 bases at J, with 14 bases in the middle. The CDR3 extends over 14 amino acids.